This T cell receptor beta chain was documented in a study of blood T cells in healthy people across ages. Overall study findings and caveats: Estimates based on one million T cells were treated as lower bounds.

Combining a sample-barcoded 5' primer with a J-beta primer mix, a second PCR ran for about 7 to 12 cycles. TCRdb re-called the 5' RACE reads through MiXCR, storing one row per CDR3 protein. Of 800,000 or so distinct CDR3 sequences in the sample, 20% to 30% are singletons; the top ten hold approximately 4%. Points on this clonotype: Its cognate antigen is unknown.

These data are also associated with another study on T cells of mothers and their children. From that report: Normalized overlap was always slightly, never significantly, higher in related than unrelated mother-child pairs. Persistent microchimeric T cell clones were not found at ~100 per million sensitivity.

This sequence originates from a boy aged 5-17 years in good health. The sample comprised blood.

CDR3 sequence: CASRAGLEQYF. The CDR3 DNA follows: TGTGCCAGCAGGGCCGGGCTTGAGCAGTACTTC. The chain has TRBV27 and TRBJ2-7; D remains unclear. Trimming removed 6 bases from V and 7 bases from J, with 10 bases in between. This CDR3 has 11 residues. The germline CDR1 and CDR2 sequences are MNHEY and SMNVEV (reference sequence).